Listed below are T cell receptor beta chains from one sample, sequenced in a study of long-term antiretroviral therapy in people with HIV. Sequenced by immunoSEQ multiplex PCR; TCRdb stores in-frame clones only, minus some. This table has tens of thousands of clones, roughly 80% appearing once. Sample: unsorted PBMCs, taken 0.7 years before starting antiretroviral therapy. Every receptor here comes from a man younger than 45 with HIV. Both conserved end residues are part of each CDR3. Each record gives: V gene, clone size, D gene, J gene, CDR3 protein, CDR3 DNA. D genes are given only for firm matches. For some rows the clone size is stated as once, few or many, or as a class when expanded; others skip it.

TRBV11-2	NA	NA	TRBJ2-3	CASSLGIHTDTQYF	TGTGCCAGCAGCTTAGGTATACACACAGATACGCAGTATTTT
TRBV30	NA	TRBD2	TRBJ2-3	CAWSRAGDDTDTQYF	TGTGCCTGGAGTCGAGCGGGGGACGACACAGATACGCAGTATTTT
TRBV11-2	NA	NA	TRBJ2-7	CASSLLDLRNEQYF	TGTGCCAGCAGCTTGTTGGACTTACGGAACGAGCAGTACTTC
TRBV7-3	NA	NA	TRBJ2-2	CASSSQSTGELFF	TGTGCCAGCAGCTCACAGAGCACCGGGGAGCTGTTTTTT
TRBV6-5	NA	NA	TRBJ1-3	CASSPGRNTIYF	TGTGCCAGCAGCCCCGGCCGAAACACCATATATTTT
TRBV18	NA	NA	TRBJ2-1	CASSPPSSAYNEQFF	TGTGCCAGCTCACCACCGTCTAGCGCCTACAATGAGCAGTTCTTC
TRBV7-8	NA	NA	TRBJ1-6	CASSFHAPGGSPLHF	TGTGCCAGCAGCTTCCATGCCCCGGGGGGTTCACCCCTCCACTTT
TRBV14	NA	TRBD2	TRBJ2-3	CASSQGLVSYF	TGTGCCAGCAGCCAGGGACTAGTGTCGTATTTT
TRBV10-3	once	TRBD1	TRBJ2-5	CASEGGQGRQETQYF	TGTGCCTCCGAGGGTGGACAGGGCCGACAAGAGACCCAGTACTTC
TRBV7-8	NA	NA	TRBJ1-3	CASSSLRVGGNTIYF	TGTGCCAGCAGCTCATTAAGGGTGGGGGGAAACACCATATATTTT
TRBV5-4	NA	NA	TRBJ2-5	CASSLWGDEETQYF	TGTGCCAGCAGCTTGTGGGGGGACGAAGAGACCCAGTACTTC
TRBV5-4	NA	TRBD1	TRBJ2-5	CASSLALDRVQETQYF	TGTGCCAGCAGCTTGGCCTTGGACAGGGTTCAAGAGACCCAGTACTTC
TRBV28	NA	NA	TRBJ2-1	CASSLNPGSSYNEQFF	TGTGCCAGCAGTTTAAATCCAGGTAGCTCCTACAATGAGCAGTTCTTC
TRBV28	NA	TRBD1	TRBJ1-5	CASRGQGPGAQHF	TGTGCCAGCAGAGGACAGGGGCCAGGGGCCCAGCATTTT
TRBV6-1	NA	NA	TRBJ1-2	CASSEAGIYGYTF	TGTGCCAGCAGTGAAGCTGGGATTTATGGCTACACCTTC
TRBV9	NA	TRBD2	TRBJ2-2	CASSAGLAGYTGELFF	TGTGCCAGCAGCGCCGGACTAGCGGGATACACCGGGGAGCTGTTTTTT
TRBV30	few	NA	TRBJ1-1	CAWSRADSTEAFF	TGTGCCTGGAGTAGAGCAGACAGCACTGAAGCTTTCTTT
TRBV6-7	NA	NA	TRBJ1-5	CASCRGRTEKPQHF	TGTGCCAGCTGCAGAGGGAGAACTGAGAAGCCCCAGCATTTT
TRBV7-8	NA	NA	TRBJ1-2	CASSSGGGLFNYGYTF	TGTGCCAGCAGCTCGGGAGGCGGCCTCTTTAACTATGGCTACACCTTC
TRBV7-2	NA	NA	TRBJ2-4	CASSLVRAKNIQYF	TGTGCCAGCAGCTTAGTCCGGGCCAAAAACATTCAGTACTTC
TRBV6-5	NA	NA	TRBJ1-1	CASSYSEDVLNTEAFF	TGTGCCAGCAGTTACTCAGAGGACGTCCTGAACACTGAAGCTTTCTTT
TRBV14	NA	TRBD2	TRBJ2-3	CASSQGRGGLAITDTQYF	TGTGCCAGCAGCCAAGGTAGAGGCGGACTAGCGATCACAGATACGCAGTATTTT
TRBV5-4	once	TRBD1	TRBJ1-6	CASSLGQDPRNSPLHF	TGTGCCAGCAGCTTAGGACAGGATCCCCGTAATTCACCCCTCCACTTT
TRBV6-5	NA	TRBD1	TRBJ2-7	CASRGTGVWEQYF	TGTGCCAGCAGAGGGACAGGGGTGTGGGAGCAGTACTTC
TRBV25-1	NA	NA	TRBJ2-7	CASSELGYEQYF	TGTGCCAGCAGTGAGTTGGGCTACGAGCAGTACTTC
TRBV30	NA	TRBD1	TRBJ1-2	CAWSHRGNYGYTF	TGTGCCTGGAGTCACAGGGGTAACTATGGCTACACCTTC
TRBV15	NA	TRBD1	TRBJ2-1	CATSGAGGHEQFF	TGTGCCACCAGTGGGGCAGGGGGCCATGAGCAGTTCTTC
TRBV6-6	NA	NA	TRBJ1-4	CASSLGTNEKLFF	TGTGCCAGCAGTTTGGGCACTAATGAAAAACTGTTTTTT
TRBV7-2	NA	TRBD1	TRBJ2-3	CASNHLNRGADTQYF	TGTGCCAGCAACCACCTAAACAGGGGCGCAGATACGCAGTATTTT
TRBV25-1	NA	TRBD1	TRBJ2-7	CASSDTGTVEQYF	TGTGCCAGCAGTGATACCGGGACAGTCGAGCAGTACTTC
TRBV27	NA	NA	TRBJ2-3	CASSLPSFPDTQYF	TGTGCCAGCAGCCTCCCCTCGTTCCCAGATACGCAGTATTTT
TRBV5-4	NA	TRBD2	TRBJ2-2	CASSYPGSGGLITGELFF	TGTGCCAGCAGCTATCCCGGTAGCGGGGGGTTGATCACCGGGGAGCTGTTTTTT
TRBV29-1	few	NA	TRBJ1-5	CSVGQGLNQPQHF	TGCAGCGTTGGCCAGGGGCTCAATCAGCCCCAGCATTTT
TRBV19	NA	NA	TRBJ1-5	CASRGPRGRIYSNQPQHF	TGTGCCAGTAGGGGACCGAGGGGTCGGATTTATAGCAATCAGCCCCAGCATTTT
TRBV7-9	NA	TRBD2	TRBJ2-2	CASSLQRTSRRNTGELFF	TGTGCCAGCAGCTTGCAACGGACTAGCCGAAGAAACACCGGGGAGCTGTTTTTT
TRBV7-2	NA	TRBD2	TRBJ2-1	CASSMGLAGDNEQFF	TGTGCCAGCAGCATGGGACTAGCGGGGGACAATGAGCAGTTCTTC
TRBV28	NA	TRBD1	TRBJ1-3	CASSQGQVGLRGDTIYF	TGTGCCAGCAGCCAGGGACAGGTCGGCCTAAGGGGGGACACCATATATTTT
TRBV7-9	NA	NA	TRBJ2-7	CASSFKADTYEQYF	TGTGCCAGCAGCTTTAAGGCGGATACCTACGAGCAGTACTTC
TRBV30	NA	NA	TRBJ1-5	CAWSVRRGEAQHF	TGTGCCTGGAGTGTACGTCGGGGTGAGGCCCAGCATTTT
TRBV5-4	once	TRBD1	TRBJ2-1	CASSLDRGTNEQFF	TGTGCCAGCAGCCTGGACAGGGGGACGAATGAGCAGTTCTTC
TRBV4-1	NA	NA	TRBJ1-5	CASSQEPPSGSNQPQHF	TGCGCCAGCAGCCAAGAACCACCCTCAGGTAGCAATCAGCCCCAGCATTTT
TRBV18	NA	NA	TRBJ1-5	CASSSRDLEGYSNQPQHF	TGTGCCAGCTCATCAAGAGACCTAGAGGGATATAGCAATCAGCCCCAGCATTTT
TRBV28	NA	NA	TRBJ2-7	CASSLAGSSYEQYF	TGTGCCAGCAGTTTAGCGGGATCTTCCTACGAGCAGTACTTC
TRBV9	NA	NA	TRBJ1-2	CASSVTTAFNYGYTF	TGTGCCAGCAGCGTAACGACGGCCTTTAACTATGGCTACACCTTC
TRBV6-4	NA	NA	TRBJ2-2	CASTSGDTGELFF	TGTGCCAGCACCTCGGGGGACACCGGGGAGCTGTTTTTT
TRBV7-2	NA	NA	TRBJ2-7	CASSLEGPGGYEQYF	TGTGCCAGCAGCTTAGAGGGGCCCGGGGGTTACGAGCAGTACTTC
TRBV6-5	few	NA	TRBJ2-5	CASSYSAQETQYF	TGTGCCAGCAGTTACTCTGCCCAAGAGACCCAGTACTTC
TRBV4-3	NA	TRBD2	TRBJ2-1	CASSQDPSGRNEQFF	TGCGCCAGCAGCCAAGACCCTAGCGGGAGAAATGAGCAGTTCTTC
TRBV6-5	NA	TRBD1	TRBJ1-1	CASSYGQGGAFF	TGTGCCAGCAGTTACGGCCAGGGGGGAGCTTTCTTT